This TCR beta chain emerged from a study of T cells in Graves' hyperthyroidism and ophthalmopathy. The TCR beta CDR3 regions underwent amplification using RNA transcripts as the source. The TCR CDR3 first-round RT-PCR relied on the HTBI primer set. TCRdb re-called the multiplex PCR reads with MiXCR, one entry per CDR3 protein. The sample records 500,000 to 600,000 distinct CDR3 sequences, around 45% being singletons. The study left out patients who had uncontrolled infection, other autoimmune disease, pregnancy or lactation. For the diagnoses, clinical symptoms, serum thyroxine and TRAb, thyroid ultrasound and orbital computed tomography were used. Germline CDR1 is SEHNR and CDR2 is FQNEAQ (reference sequence). Trimming removed 3 bases from V and 2 bases from J, with 10 bases in between. The CDR3 consists of 14 residues. To note about this clonotype: The antigen is unknown.

Study-wide results and limits: Blood also carried most thyroid clonotypes expanded above 0.001.

The chain couples TRBV7-9 to TRBJ1-1, with D possibly being TRBD1 (5 bases). The specimen sequenced was peripheral blood or thyroid tissue (not recorded which). The receptor comes from an adult woman with Graves' disease, either hyperthyroidism or ophthalmopathy (not recorded which). The CDR3 DNA reads as TGTGCCAGCAGCTTTCTCCAGGGTAACACTGAAGCTTTCTTT. This encodes CASSFLQGNTEAFF. Together with reference TRBV7-9 and TRBJ1-1, the CDR3 gives the full variable domain: DTGVSQNPRHKITKRGQNVTFRCDPISEHNRLYWYRQTLGQGPEFLTYFQNEAQLEKSRLLSDRFSAERPKGSFSTLEIQRTEQGDSAMYLCASSFLQGNTEAFFGQGTRLTVV.